Following are 25 T cell receptor beta chains from one sample sequenced in a study of Tregs in tolerant kidney transplant recipients. Produced via immunoSEQ multiplex PCR; TCRdb's table is partial and in-frame only. The sample contains tens of thousands of clones, 85% to 90% of which appear only once. The material sequenced was CD4+ T cells from blood, taken before the transplant. Source of these receptors: a human donor who received a combined kidney and bone marrow transplant.

The rearrangement links TRBV19 to TRBJ2-7, with 10 positions matching TRBD1. CDR1 LNHDA and CDR2 SQIVND come from the germline V gene (reference sequence). The trim removed 3 bases at V and 0 bases at J, leaving 8 bases unmatched. This CDR3 region has 17 residues. The CDR3 reads CASSMAGRQGASYEQYF. In nucleotides, the CDR3 is TGTGCCAGTAGTATGGCCGGGCGACAGGGGGCCTCCTACGAGCAGTACTTC.

The chain combines TRBV6-5 with TRBJ2-7; 7 bases align to TRBD2. This CDR3 contains 11 residues. Unmatched junction bases numbered 2, after V lost 5 bases and J lost 7 bases. Germline CDR1 and CDR2: MNHEY and SVGAGI. CDR3 DNA sequence: TGTGCCAGCAGTCGGGGGGAAGAGCAGTACTTC. Amino acid sequence: CASSRGEEQYF.

V and J are TRBV19 and TRBJ1-1; D gene unclear. Germline V gene sequence: CDR1 LNHDA, CDR2 SQIVND (reference sequence). This CDR3 spans 15 amino acids. V was pared by 3 bases and J by 3 bases, with 14 bases between. The CDR3 here is CASSIRAGMDTEAFF. The CDR3 DNA follows: TGTGCCAGTAGTATTAGGGCGGGTATGGACACTGAAGCTTTCTTT.

This sequence joins TRBV19 and TRBJ2-3, with TRBD2 matching 11 bases. Germline V gene lookup returns CDR1 LNHDA and CDR2 SQIVND (reference sequence). V lost 1 base, J lost 3 bases, and 9 bases stayed unmatched. This CDR3 is built from 18 residues. CDR3 DNA: TGTGCCAGTAGTATAGCGTTATACCTAGCGGGAGGTACAGATACGCAGTATTTT. This encodes CASSIALYLAGGTDTQYF. Based on the CDR3 plus reference TRBV19 and TRBJ2-3, the full variable domain is DGGITQSPKYLFRKEGQNVTLSCEQNLNHDAMYWYRQDPGQGLRLIYYSQIVNDFQKGDIAEGYSVSREKKESFPLTVTSAQKNPTAFYLCASSIALYLAGGTDTQYFGPGTRLTVL.

CDR3 DNA: TGTGCCAGCAGCTTAGCGGGGGGACAGTACTACAATGAGCAGTTCTTC. Amino acids: CASSLAGGQYYNEQFF. The rearrangement uses TRBV7-9 and TRBJ2-1, with D maybe TRBD1 (7 bases). CDR3 length: 16 amino acids. V shed 0 bases and J shed 3 bases, with 12 bases lying between them. CDR1 SEHNR and CDR2 FQNEAQ come from the germline V gene (reference sequence). Combining the CDR3 with reference TRBV7-9 and TRBJ2-1 gives the whole variable domain DTGVSQNPRHKITKRGQNVTFRCDPISEHNRLYWYRQTLGQGPEFLTYFQNEAQLEKSRLLSDRFSAERPKGSFSTLEIQRTEQGDSAMYLCASSLAGGQYYNEQFFGPGTRLTVL.

This chain links TRBV5-4 with TRBJ2-7; the match to TRBD2 covers 7 bases. The CDR3 has 14 residues. J was trimmed by 1 base and V by 4 bases; bases with no gene match: 5. CDR1 and CDR2 from the germline V gene are SGHNT and YYREEE (reference sequence). The CDR3 nucleotides are TGTGCCAGCAGCCGGACTAGGCATTCCTACGAGCAGTACTTC. Its translation: CASSRTRHSYEQYF.

The chain recombines TRBV28 with TRBJ2-1; 8 bases fit TRBD2. Germline values: CDR1 MDHEN, CDR2 SYDVKM. The CDR3 extends over 16 amino acids. Trimming at V came to 6 bases and at J to 4 bases, leaving 11 bases not matched to a gene. The CDR3 DNA is TGTGCCAGCAGAATGGCGGGAGGTGTAGTGTACAATGAGCAGTTCTTC. It codes for CASRMAGGVVYNEQFF.

The CDR3, as DNA: TGTGCCACCAGCAGGGTTAGCGGGAGATTGGGCTCCTACAATGAGCAGTTCTTC. Encoded protein: CATSRVSGRLGSYNEQFF. The rearrangement joins TRBV15 to TRBJ2-1, with 9 bases matching TRBD2. Germline V lookup: CDR1 LNHNV, CDR2 YYDKDF (reference sequence). V was pared by 3 bases and J by 0 bases, with 9 bases of the junction left unmatched. The CDR3 loop spans 18 amino acids. Full variable domain (missing parts from reference TRBV15 and TRBJ2-1): DAMVIQNPRYQVTQFGKPVTLSCSQTLNHNVMYWYQQKSSQAPKLLFHYYDKDFNNEADTPDNFQSRRPNTSFCFLDIRSPGLGDTAMYLCATSRVSGRLGSYNEQFFGPGTRLTVL.

The table lists this clone with a count of one. The J gene is TRBJ1-3, the V gene TRBV9; TRBD1 matches at 9 bases. The CDR3 extends over 18 amino acids. The V gene end was trimmed by 5 bases and the J gene end by 0 bases; junction bases not matched to a gene: 12. Germline CDR1 reads SGDLS; CDR2 reads YYNGEE. CDR3 DNA: TGTGCCAGCAGTTCACCCGGGACAGGGAGTCTCTCTGGAAACACCATATATTTT. Protein: CASSSPGTGSLSGNTIYF.

The J gene is TRBJ1-5, the V gene TRBV4-2, with D possibly matching TRBD1 (5 bases). The CDR3 covers 16 residues. Trimming cost V 1 base and J 2 bases, with 12 bases left between them. Germline V gene data show CDR1 as LGHNA and CDR2 as YNFKEQ. The CDR3 nucleotides are TGTGCCAGCAGCCAAGTCGGGGGGGGTGGCAATCAGCCCCAGCATTTT. Translated: CASSQVGGGGNQPQHF.

This chain links TRBV4-1 with TRBJ1-2; 8 bases map to TRBD1. Trimming cost V 4 bases and J 4 bases; bases outside gene matches: 8. Germline CDR1 and CDR2: MGHRA and YSYEKL. CDR3 length: 15 amino acids. CDR3 coding DNA: TGCGCCAGCAGCCCTGCCGGGACAGGCGCCTATGGCTACACCTTC. As protein: CASSPAGTGAYGYTF.

The chain uses TRBV6-1 and TRBJ1-1; D may be TRBD1 (6 bases). CDR3 length: 13 amino acids. Trimming cost V 5 bases and J 5 bases, with 12 bases left between them. Germline CDR1 and CDR2: MNHNS and SASEGT. DNA for the CDR3: TGTGCCAGCAGTACACAACAGGGTACTGAAGCTTTCTTT. Its translation: CASSTQQGTEAFF.

This chain links TRBV9 with TRBJ2-1; 7 nucleotides agree with TRBD2. CDR1 and CDR2 from the germline V gene are SGDLS and YYNGEE. Losses at the gene ends were 6 bases for V and 4 bases for J; bases not matched to a gene: 4. This CDR3 is built from 13 residues. CDR3 amino acids: CASNPSGYNEQFF. DNA of the CDR3: TGTGCCAGCAACCCTAGCGGATACAATGAGCAGTTCTTC.

The chain has TRBV5-1 and TRBJ2-1; 9 nucleotides match TRBD2. This CDR3 comprises 16 residues. The germline gives CDR1 SGHRS, CDR2 YFSETQ. With V trimmed by 6 bases and J by 5 bases, 12 bases remained unmatched. The CDR3 DNA reads as TGCGCCAGCACCCTTGGGAGCGGGAGGAGTAACAATGAGCAGTTCTTC. Translating it yields CASTLGSGRSNNEQFF.

The V and J genes are TRBV28 and TRBJ2-7; maybe TRBD2 (6 bases). Trimming took off 6 bases at V and 2 bases at J, with 11 bases between the two ends. The CDR3 runs 13 residues. CDR1 is MDHEN and CDR2 is SYDVKM in the germline V gene. The CDR3 sequence: CASSPGGAYEQYF. As DNA, the CDR3 is TGTGCCAGCAGCCCGGGCGGGGCCTACGAGCAGTACTTC.

The V call is TRBV27, the J call TRBJ2-3; D gene unclear. CDR3 size: 13 residues. Germline V gene lookup returns CDR1 MNHEY and CDR2 SMNVEV (reference sequence). Trimming stripped 7 bases from V and 0 bases from J, with 8 bases between. CDR3 sequence reads: CASKKESTDTQYF. CDR3 nucleotide sequence: TGTGCCAGCAAGAAGGAGAGCACAGATACGCAGTATTTT.

The CDR3 nucleotides are TGTGCTAGTGGTCGGACAGGGGCTACGGATACGCAGTATTTT. Its translation: CASGRTGATDTQYF. This chain uses TRBV12-5 with TRBJ2-3, with 9 nucleotides matching TRBD1. Germline trimming cut 5 bases from V and 6 bases from J; bases unmatched to any gene: 6. The CDR3 is 14 amino acids. Germline values: CDR1 LGHNT, CDR2 FRNRAP.

This clone was detected a few times. The chain employs TRBV7-2 and TRBJ1-5; D is ambiguous. The CDR3 length is 13 residues. The V gene lost 6 bases and the J gene lost 4 bases, with 10 bases spanning the gap. Germline-derived CDR1 and CDR2 are SGHTA and FQGNSA. This CDR3 is CASSGGRNQPQHF. The CDR3 nucleotides read TGTGCCAGCAGTGGAGGGAGGAATCAGCCCCAGCATTTT. The variable domain in full, with the rest retrieved from reference TRBV7-2 and TRBJ1-5, is GAGVSQSPSNKVTEKGKDVELRCDPISGHTALYWYRQSLGQGLEFLIYFQGNSAPDKSGLPSDRFSAERTGGSVSTLTIQRTQQEDSAVYLCASSGGRNQPQHFGDGTRLSIL.

V gene TRBV15 combines with J gene TRBJ2-7, with a weak D call TRBD2 (6 bases). Trimming stripped 9 bases from V and 5 bases from J, with 17 bases between. This CDR3 region has 13 residues. Germline CDR1 LNHNV, CDR2 YYDKDF (reference sequence). CDR3 DNA: TGTGCCACGGCGGGATCTACTGGGAACGAGCAGTACTTC. Translating gives CATAGSTGNEQYF.

The J gene is TRBJ1-1, the V gene TRBV5-5; TRBD1 matches at 7 bases. Germline V gene lookup returns CDR1 SGHKS and CDR2 YYEKEE (reference sequence). CDR3 length equals 15 residues. V was pared by 4 bases and J by 0 bases, with 6 bases of the junction left unmatched. The CDR3 spells CASSRQGQLNTEAFF. The CDR3 region has the DNA TGTGCCAGCAGCCGCCAGGGACAGTTGAACACTGAAGCTTTCTTT.

In the case of this clone: One end of the junction fails to match germline, which may point to a read error. The chain couples TRBV28 to TRBJ1-3; the D gene is possibly TRBD1 (5 bases). This CDR3 is 11 amino acids long. In germline, CDR1 is MDHEN, CDR2 SYDVKM. CDR3 bases: TGTGCCAGCAGTCCAGGGCGTGAGGCGGATTTT. Its protein product is CASSPGREADF.

The chain has TRBV4-3 and TRBJ1-1, with 7 bases lining up with TRBD1. CDR1 is LGHNA, CDR2 YSLEER, per germline. With 6 bases clipped from V and 4 bases from J, the junction kept 5 bases outside the gene matches. CDR3 length equals 13 residues. The CDR3 protein is CASRMDRSTEAFF. The DNA of the CDR3 is TGCGCCAGCAGAATGGACAGGAGCACTGAAGCTTTCTTT.

In its sample, this clone was seen a few times. The chain links TRBV9 to TRBJ2-7; 9 bases match TRBD2. The CDR3 sequence is 15 residues long. CDR1 is SGDLS and CDR2 is YYNGEE in the germline V gene. Germline trimming cut 0 bases from V and 1 base from J; bases unmatched to any gene: 2. This CDR3 is CASSVGSGRSYEQYF. For the CDR3, the DNA is TGTGCCAGCAGCGTAGGGAGCGGGAGGTCCTACGAGCAGTACTTC.

This clone was counted a single time. The chain recombines TRBV7-6 with TRBJ2-1; possible D gene TRBD2, 6 bases. Germline V CDR1 and CDR2: SGHVS, FNYEAQ. The V end was cut by 2 bases, the J end by 10 bases, with 12 bases between. This CDR3 is built from 13 residues. In DNA, the CDR3 is TGTGCCAGCAGCTTATTAGGTAGCGGCGAGCAGTTCTTC. Translated, it gives CASSLLGSGEQFF. The entire variable domain, with the rest obtained from reference TRBV7-6 and TRBJ2-1, is as follows: GAGVSQSPRYKVTKRGQDVALRCDPISGHVSLYWYRQALGQGPEFLTYFNYEAQQDKSGLPNDRFSAERPEGSISTLTIQRTEQRDSAMYRCASSLLGSGEQFFGPGTRLTVL.

The rearrangement joins TRBV29-1 to TRBJ1-1; D perhaps matches TRBD1 (6 bases). Trimming stripped 4 bases from V and 5 bases from J, with 11 bases between. Germline CDR1 SQVTM, CDR2 ANQGSEA. The CDR3 covers 12 residues. The CDR3 DNA reads as TGCAGCGTTGCGAGGGGGTTAACTGAAGCTTTCTTT. Translating it yields CSVARGLTEAFF.